The 20 T cell receptor beta chains given below trace back to one sample, sequenced in a study of blood T cell repertoires in COVID-19. Sequenced by immunoSEQ multiplex PCR; TCRdb stores in-frame clones only, minus some. The sample includes about 320,000 clones, around 84% of them seen just once. The sequencing input was PBMCs or T cells enriched from blood (not recorded which). These receptors all stem from a woman aged 25 to 39 who had been exposed to COVID-19.

The chain carries TRBV18 and TRBJ2-5; 7 positions agree with TRBD1. J was trimmed by 2 bases and V by 1 base; bases with no gene match: 4. CDR1 and CDR2 (germline): KGHSH, LQKENI. The CDR3 is 15 amino acids. CDR3 DNA: TGTGCCAGCTCACCACAGGGGGCGCGGCAAGAGACCCAGTACTTC. This codes for CASSPQGARQETQYF.

V usage is TRBV5-1 and J usage is TRBJ2-7; 8 bases fit TRBD1. V shed 0 bases and J 5 bases; nucleotides not matched to a gene: 4. Germline loops: CDR1 SGHRS, CDR2 YFSETQ. The CDR3 has 14 residues. CDR3 in amino acids: CASSLGQGFHEQYF. As DNA, the CDR3 is TGCGCCAGCAGCTTGGGACAGGGGTTCCACGAGCAGTACTTC. The variable domain in full, completed from reference TRBV5-1 and TRBJ2-7, reads KAGVTQTPRYLIKTRGQQVTLSCSPISGHRSVSWYQQTPGQGLQFLFEYFSETQRNKGNFPGRFSGRQFSNSRSEMNVSTLELGDSALYLCASSLGQGFHEQYFGPGTRLTVT.

The gene calls are TRBV7-3 and TRBJ2-2; the match to TRBD2 covers 13 bases. The CDR3 runs to 15 residues. From germline, CDR1 is SGHTA and CDR2 FQGTGA. With V trimmed by 7 bases and J by 7 bases, 6 bases remained unmatched. The CDR3 nucleotides are TGTGCCAGCACGGGGACTAGCGGGAAAAGCGGGGAGCTGTTTTTT. It translates to CASTGTSGKSGELFF.

J is TRBJ1-5 and V is TRBV3-1 (or the pseudogene TRBV3-2), with TRBD1 matching over 7 bases. This CDR3 region has 15 residues. Looked up from germline, CDR1 is LGHDT and CDR2 is YNNKEL (reference sequence). Losses at the gene ends were 0 bases for V and 4 bases for J; bases not matched to a gene: 3. CDR3 DNA: TGTGCCAGCAGCCAAGACAGCAGGGGGAATCAGCCCCAGCATTTT. It codes for CASSQDSRGNQPQHF.

This clone has only a few counts. The chain employs TRBV18 and TRBJ2-1; TRBD2 matches at 12 bases. The CDR3 is 17 amino acids. Trimming took 3 bases from V and 8 from J; bases not matched to a gene: 11. Germline CDR1 and CDR2: KGHSH and LQKENI. The DNA for the CDR3 is TGTGCCAGCTCACCGCAGCCTAGCGGGAGGGCCTCCGATGAGCAGTTCTTC. It encodes CASSPQPSGRASDEQFF.

This sequence joins TRBV12-3 or TRBV12-4 and TRBJ2-1; perhaps TRBD2 as D (6 bases). V lost 5 bases, J lost 6 bases, and 11 bases lay in between. This CDR3 has 13 amino acids. DNA for the CDR3: TGTGCCAGCAGTCAGGGACTCCCCAATGAGCAGTTCTTC. Encoded protein: CASSQGLPNEQFF.

Comments on this clone: The same CDR3 also results from other DNA sequences found in this sample. V gene TRBV28 combines with J gene TRBJ2-7; 7 bases agree with TRBD1. Germline V gives CDR1 MDHEN, CDR2 SYDVKM. The V segment lost 6 bases and the J segment 2 bases; nucleotides outside the gene matches: 10. There are 15 residues in the CDR3. As DNA, the CDR3 is TGTGCCAGCAGCCCAGGGACAGCAAATACCTACGAGCAGTACTTC. Amino acid sequence: CASSPGTANTYEQYF. Using reference TRBV28 and TRBJ2-7 for the parts outside the CDR3, the full variable domain is DVKVTQSSRYLVKRTGEKVFLECVQDMDHENMFWYRQDPGLGLRLIYFSYDVKMKEKGDIPEGYSVSREKKERFSLILESASTNQTSMYLCASSPGTANTYEQYFGPGTRLTVT.

The chain joins TRBV2 to TRBJ1-3; 8 bases line up with TRBD1. The CDR3 has 13 residues. V was pared by 6 bases and J by 4 bases, with 2 bases of the junction left unmatched. Germline V gene sequence: CDR1 SNHLY, CDR2 FYNNEI. The CDR3 nucleotides are TGTGCCAGCAGAAGGGACAGGGGAAACACCATATATTTT. Translating gives CASRRDRGNTIYF.

This clone occurred once. The rearrangement joins TRBV19 to TRBJ2-6; tentative D call: TRBD1 (6 bases). Trimming cost V 3 bases and J 4 bases, with 19 bases left between them. CDR3 length equals 18 residues. CDR1 is LNHDA, CDR2 SQIVND, per germline (reference sequence). CDR3 DNA sequence: TGTGCCAGTAGTATGGGGATAAACAGGGTGGCAGGGGCCAACGTCCTGACTTTC. This sequence encodes CASSMGINRVAGANVLTF.

The chain couples TRBV7-9 to TRBJ1-1; possibly TRBD1 for D (6 bases). V was cut by 4 bases and J by 3 bases, with 24 bases left in between. The CDR3 consists of 18 residues. Germline V gene sequence: CDR1 SEHNR, CDR2 FQNEAQ (reference sequence). The CDR3 nucleotides read TGTGCCAGCAGCTCGGCCTACAGGGTAGGGGCCCGGGACACTGAAGCTTTCTTT. Its protein product is CASSSAYRVGARDTEAFF. Combining the CDR3 with reference TRBV7-9 and TRBJ1-1 gives the whole variable domain DTGVSQNPRHKITKRGQNVTFRCDPISEHNRLYWYRQTLGQGPEFLTYFQNEAQLEKSRLLSDRFSAERPKGSFSTLEIQRTEQGDSAMYLCASSSAYRVGARDTEAFFGQGTRLTVV.

The rearrangement joins TRBV4-1 to TRBJ1-1; D call uncertain. The germline V gene has CDR1 MGHRA and CDR2 YSYEKL. Trimming took off 1 base at V and 3 bases at J, with 6 bases between the two ends. The CDR3 loop spans 13 amino acids. The chain's CDR3 is CASSQVYDTEAFF. In DNA form, the CDR3 reads TGCGCCAGCAGCCAAGTTTATGACACTGAAGCTTTCTTT.

The chain joins TRBV5-1 to TRBJ2-2; maybe TRBD1 (6 bases). This CDR3 spans 15 amino acids. V shed 4 bases and J shed 1 base, with 11 bases lying between them. Per the germline V gene, CDR1 is SGHRS and CDR2 is YFSETQ. The CDR3: CASSLRQENTGELFF. CDR3 DNA sequence: TGCGCCAGCAGCCTGCGACAGGAGAACACCGGGGAGCTGTTTTTT.

The chain carries TRBV5-1 and TRBJ2-7; tentative D call: TRBD1 (6 bases). V lost 8 bases and J lost 3, with 18 bases in between. Germline-derived CDR1 and CDR2 are SGHRS and YFSETQ. The CDR3 extends over 14 amino acids. CDR3 nucleotide sequence: TGCGCCAGAGGGAGCCTGAGGGGGTACTACGAGCAGTACTTC. Protein product: CARGSLRGYYEQYF.

J is TRBJ1-4 and V is TRBV2, with D maybe TRBD1 (6 bases). This CDR3 is built from 14 residues. Between the trimmed V and J ends, which lost 8 bases and 8 bases, there was a span of 18 bases. CDR1 and CDR2 (germline): SNHLY, FYNNEI. The CDR3 DNA reads TGTGCCAGCGGACCCAACCCGAGGGGGGAAAAACTGTTTTTT. Amino acids: CASGPNPRGEKLFF.

This clone has ten or more counts. The J gene is TRBJ2-3, the V gene TRBV3-1 (or the pseudogene TRBV3-2); a possible D gene is TRBD2 (5 bases). Germline CDR1 and CDR2: LGHDT and YNNKEL (reference sequence). V dropped 7 bases and J dropped 0 bases, with 11 bases sitting between them. The CDR3 is made up of 14 amino acids. This CDR3 reads CASTDSASTDTQYF. The CDR3 coding sequence is TGTGCCAGCACCGATAGCGCGAGCACAGATACGCAGTATTTT.

This CDR3 is CATTEEKGTMKQPQHF. CDR3 bases: TGTGCCACCACCGAAGAGAAGGGGACAATGAAGCAGCCCCAGCATTTT. The chain links TRBV15 to TRBJ1-5; tentative D call: TRBD1 (6 bases). CDR1 and CDR2 (germline): LNHNV, YYDKDF (reference sequence). V lost 7 bases to trimming and J lost 7 bases, with 23 bases between them. This CDR3 has 16 residues.

This rearrangement joins TRBV5-4 to TRBJ2-7, with D tentatively TRBD1 (7 bases). Germline V gene lookup returns CDR1 SGHNT and CDR2 YYREEE (reference sequence). V shed 3 bases and J shed 2 bases, with 12 bases lying between them. This CDR3 is 14 amino acids long. CDR3 coding DNA: TGTGCCAGCAGCTCGGGGGACAGACCCTACGAGCAGTACTTC. It codes for CASSSGDRPYEQYF.

This sequence joins TRBV28 and TRBJ2-3; 8 nucleotides line up with TRBD2. Germline lookup yields CDR1 MDHEN and CDR2 SYDVKM. The J segment lost 2 bases and the V segment lost 5 bases, leaving 12 bases of the junction unmatched. CDR3 length: 17 amino acids. The CDR3 nucleotides read TGTGCCAGCAGTCCCGGGGGGGGCGGGACCTTCACAGATACGCAGTATTTT. Translating it yields CASSPGGGGTFTDTQYF.

This sequence joins TRBV5-1 and TRBJ2-1; 7 bases are shared with TRBD2. With 6 bases clipped from V and 4 bases from J, the junction kept 4 bases outside the gene matches. This CDR3 comprises 13 residues. Germline V gene data show CDR1 as SGHRS and CDR2 as YFSETQ. CDR3 sequence reads: CASNPGGYNEQFF. Written as DNA, the CDR3 is TGCGCCAGCAACCCCGGGGGGTACAATGAGCAGTTCTTC.

The chain carries TRBV3-1 (or the pseudogene TRBV3-2) and TRBJ2-7; 7 bases match TRBD2. Trimming removed 1 base from V and 1 base from J; junction bases left unmatched: 4. The CDR3 has 15 residues. Looked up from germline, CDR1 is LGHDT and CDR2 is YNNKEL (reference sequence). The CDR3: CASSQVLAVSYEQYF. CDR3 sequence (DNA): TGTGCCAGCAGCCAAGTTCTAGCGGTATCCTACGAGCAGTACTTC.